The TCR beta chain under discussion was sequenced for a study of cytotoxic CD8 clonotypes in ibrutinib-treated CLL. Only in-frame clones appear in the TCRdb table, and some are missing; sequencing was by immunoSEQ multiplex PCR. The table has over 95,000 clones, more than 55% seen once; the top ten hold around a third. This CDR3 is built from 13 residues. V shed 6 bases and J shed 1 base, with 7 bases lying between them. Germline V gene sequence: CDR1 MDHEN, CDR2 SYDVKM. The rearrangement uses TRBV28 and TRBJ1-3; maybe TRBD1 (6 bases). The sample consisted of PBMCs, taken after 24 months of ibrutinib treatment. The source of this sequence is a human donor with chronic lymphocytic leukemia. For the CDR3, the DNA is TGTGCCAGCAGGCAGGGGTCTGGAAACACCATATATTTT. This encodes CASRQGSGNTIYF.